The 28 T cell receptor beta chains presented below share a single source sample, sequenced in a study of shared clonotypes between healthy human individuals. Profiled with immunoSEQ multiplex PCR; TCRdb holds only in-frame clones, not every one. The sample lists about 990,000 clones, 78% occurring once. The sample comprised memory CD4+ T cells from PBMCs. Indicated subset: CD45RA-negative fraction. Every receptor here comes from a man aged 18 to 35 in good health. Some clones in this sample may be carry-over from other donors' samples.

The CDR3 DNA reads TGTGCCAGCAAATTCCACAGGGGAGGCACTGAAGCTTTCTTT. Protein sequence: CASKFHRGGTEAFF. The chain has TRBV6-6 and TRBJ1-1; 7 positions match TRBD1. The CDR3 loop spans 14 amino acids. J gave up 4 bases and V 7 bases, and 9 bases lay outside the gene matches. CDR1 is MNHNY and CDR2 is SVGAGI in the germline V gene (reference sequence).

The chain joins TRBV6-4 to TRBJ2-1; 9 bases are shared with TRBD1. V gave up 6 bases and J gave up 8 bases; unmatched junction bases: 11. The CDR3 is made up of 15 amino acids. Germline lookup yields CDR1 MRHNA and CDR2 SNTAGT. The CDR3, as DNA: TGTGCCAGCAGCCCACAGGGGGCGTCGGCATATGAGCAGTTCTTC. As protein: CASSPQGASAYEQFF.

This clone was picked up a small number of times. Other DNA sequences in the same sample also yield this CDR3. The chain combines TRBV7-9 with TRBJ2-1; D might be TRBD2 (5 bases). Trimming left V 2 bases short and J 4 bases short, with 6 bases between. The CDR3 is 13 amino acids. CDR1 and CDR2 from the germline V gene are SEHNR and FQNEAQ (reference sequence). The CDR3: CASSLQRYNEQFF. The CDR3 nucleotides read TGTGCCAGCAGCTTACAGCGGTACAATGAGCAGTTCTTC.

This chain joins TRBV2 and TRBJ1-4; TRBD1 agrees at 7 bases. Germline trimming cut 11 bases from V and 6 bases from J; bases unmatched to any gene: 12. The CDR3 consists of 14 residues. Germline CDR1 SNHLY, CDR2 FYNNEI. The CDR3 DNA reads TGTGCCGGGAACCAGGGGGTACTTGATGAAAAACTGTTTTTT. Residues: CAGNQGVLDEKLFF.

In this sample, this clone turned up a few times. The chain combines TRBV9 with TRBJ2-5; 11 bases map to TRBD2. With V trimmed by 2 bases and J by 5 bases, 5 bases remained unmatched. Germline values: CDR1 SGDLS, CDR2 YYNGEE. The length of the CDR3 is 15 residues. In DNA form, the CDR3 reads TGTGCCAGCAGCGTTAAACTAGCGGGAGTTGAGACCCAGTACTTC. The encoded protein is CASSVKLAGVETQYF.

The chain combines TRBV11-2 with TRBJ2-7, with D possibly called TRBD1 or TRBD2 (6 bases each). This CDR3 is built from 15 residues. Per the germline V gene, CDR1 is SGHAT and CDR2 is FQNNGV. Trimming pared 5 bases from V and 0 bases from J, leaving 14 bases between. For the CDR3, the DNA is TGTGCCAGCAGCCTGTCAACGGGGGCCTCCTACGAGCAGTACTTC. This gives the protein CASSLSTGASYEQYF.

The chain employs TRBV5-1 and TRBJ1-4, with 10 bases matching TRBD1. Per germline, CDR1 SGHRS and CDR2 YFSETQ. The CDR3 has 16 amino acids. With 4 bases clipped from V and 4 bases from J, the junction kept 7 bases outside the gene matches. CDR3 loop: CASSHDRGPGNEKLFF. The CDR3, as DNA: TGCGCCAGCAGCCACGACAGGGGGCCGGGTAATGAAAAACTGTTTTTT.

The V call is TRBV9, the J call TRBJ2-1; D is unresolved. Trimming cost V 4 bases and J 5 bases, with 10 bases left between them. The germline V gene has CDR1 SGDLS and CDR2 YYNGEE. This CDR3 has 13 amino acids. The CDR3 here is CASSPIFDNEQFF. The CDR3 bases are TGTGCCAGCAGCCCCATATTCGACAATGAGCAGTTCTTC.

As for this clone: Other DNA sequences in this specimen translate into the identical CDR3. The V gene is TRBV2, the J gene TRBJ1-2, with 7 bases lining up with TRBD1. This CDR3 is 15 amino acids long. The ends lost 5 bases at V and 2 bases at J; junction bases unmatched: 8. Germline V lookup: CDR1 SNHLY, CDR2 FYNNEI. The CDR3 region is CASSPDRDSNYGYTF. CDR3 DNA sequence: TGTGCCAGCAGTCCCGACCGGGACAGCAACTATGGCTACACCTTC. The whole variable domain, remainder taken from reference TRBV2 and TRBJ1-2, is EPEVTQTPSHQVTQMGQEVILRCVPISNHLYFYWYRQILGQKVEFLVSFYNNEISEKSEIFDDQFSVERPDGSNFTLKIRSTKLEDSAMYFCASSPDRDSNYGYTFGSGTRLTVV.

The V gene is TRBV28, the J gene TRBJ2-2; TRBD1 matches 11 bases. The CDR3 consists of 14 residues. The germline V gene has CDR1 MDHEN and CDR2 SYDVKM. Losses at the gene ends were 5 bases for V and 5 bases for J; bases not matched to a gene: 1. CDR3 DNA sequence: TGTGCCAGCAGTGGACAGGGGGCGACCGGGGAGCTGTTTTTT. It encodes CASSGQGATGELFF.

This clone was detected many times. This CDR3 is CAIQAGGKYEQYF. The CDR3 region has the DNA TGTGCCATTCAAGCGGGAGGGAAATACGAGCAGTACTTC. This chain joins TRBV28 and TRBJ2-7; 10 bases are shared with TRBD2. This CDR3 region has 13 residues. Germline CDR1 MDHEN, CDR2 SYDVKM. Unmatched junction bases numbered 7, after V lost 10 bases and J lost 4 bases.

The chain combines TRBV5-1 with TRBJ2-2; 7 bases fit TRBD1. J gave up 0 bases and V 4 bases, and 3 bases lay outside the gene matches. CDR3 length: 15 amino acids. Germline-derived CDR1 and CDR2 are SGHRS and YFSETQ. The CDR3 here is CASSVQGANTGELFF. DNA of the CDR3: TGCGCCAGCAGCGTTCAGGGGGCGAACACCGGGGAGCTGTTTTTT.

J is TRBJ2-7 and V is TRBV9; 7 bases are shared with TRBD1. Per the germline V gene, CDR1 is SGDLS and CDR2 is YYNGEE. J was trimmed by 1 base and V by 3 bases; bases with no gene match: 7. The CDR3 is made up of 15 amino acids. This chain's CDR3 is CASSEGDSSSYEQYF. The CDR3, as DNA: TGTGCCAGCAGCGAGGGGGACAGTTCTTCCTACGAGCAGTACTTC.

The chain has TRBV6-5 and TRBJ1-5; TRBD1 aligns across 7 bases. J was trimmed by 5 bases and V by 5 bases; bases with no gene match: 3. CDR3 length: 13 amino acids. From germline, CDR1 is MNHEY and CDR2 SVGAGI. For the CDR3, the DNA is TGTGCCAGCAGTAGGGACAGAGATCAGCCCCAGCATTTT. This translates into CASSRDRDQPQHF.

The CDR3 DNA reads as TGCGCCAGCAGCTTGGATGGTGACTTACCCGTCAATGAGCAGTTCTTC. Residues: CASSLDGDLPVNEQFF. The J gene is TRBJ2-1, the V gene TRBV5-1; unclear D gene. The ends were cut back, 0 bases at V and 6 bases at J, with 16 bases in the middle. Germline CDR1 and CDR2: SGHRS and YFSETQ. This CDR3 spans 16 amino acids.

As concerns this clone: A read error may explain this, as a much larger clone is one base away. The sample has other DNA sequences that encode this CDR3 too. The CDR3 DNA reads TGTGCCAGCAGGAGACAGGGAGGCACTGAAGCTTTCTTT. Protein product: CASRRQGGTEAFF. The chain recombines TRBV28 with TRBJ1-1; 7 nucleotides agree with TRBD1. Per the germline V gene, CDR1 is MDHEN and CDR2 is SYDVKM. Trimming at V came to 6 bases and at J to 4 bases, leaving 5 bases not matched to a gene. CDR3 length: 13 residues.

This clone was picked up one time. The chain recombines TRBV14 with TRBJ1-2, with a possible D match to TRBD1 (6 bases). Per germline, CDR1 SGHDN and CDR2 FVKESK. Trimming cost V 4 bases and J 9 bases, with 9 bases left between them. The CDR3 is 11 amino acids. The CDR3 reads CASSRGTSYTF. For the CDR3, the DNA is TGTGCCAGCAGCCGAGGGACAAGCTACACCTTC.

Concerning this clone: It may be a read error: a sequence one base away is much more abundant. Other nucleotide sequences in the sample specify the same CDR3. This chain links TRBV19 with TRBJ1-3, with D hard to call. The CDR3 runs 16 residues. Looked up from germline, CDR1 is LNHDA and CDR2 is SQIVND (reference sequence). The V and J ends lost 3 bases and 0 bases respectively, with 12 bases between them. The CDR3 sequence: CASSMATEASGNTIYF. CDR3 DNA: TGTGCCAGTAGTATGGCAACGGAGGCCTCTGGAAACACCATATATTTT.

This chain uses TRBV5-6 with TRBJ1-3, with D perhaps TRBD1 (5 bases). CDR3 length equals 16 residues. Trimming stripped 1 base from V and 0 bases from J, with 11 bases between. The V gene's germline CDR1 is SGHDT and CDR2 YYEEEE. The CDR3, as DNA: TGTGCCAGCAGCTTGAGGTTTGGGGGCTCTGGAAACACCATATATTTT. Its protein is CASSLRFGGSGNTIYF.

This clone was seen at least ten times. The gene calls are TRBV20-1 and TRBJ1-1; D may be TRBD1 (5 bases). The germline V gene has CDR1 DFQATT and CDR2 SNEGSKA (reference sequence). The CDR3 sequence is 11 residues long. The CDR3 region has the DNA TGCAGGGAATCCAGGGACACTGAAGCTTTCTTT. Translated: CRESRDTEAFF.

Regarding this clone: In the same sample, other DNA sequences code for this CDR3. CDR3 protein: CSVEGTSGTDTQYF. DNA of the CDR3: TGCAGCGTTGAAGGGACTAGCGGAACAGATACGCAGTATTTT. The J gene is TRBJ2-3, the V gene TRBV29-1; 10 bases are shared with TRBD2. The CDR3 has 14 amino acids. The trim removed 1 base at V and 3 bases at J, leaving 1 base unmatched. CDR1 and CDR2 (germline): SQVTM, ANQGSEA.

The CDR3 bases are TGTGCCCGGGCCTTTGATGAAAAACTGTTTTTT. Translating gives CARAFDEKLFF. V gene TRBV30 combines with J gene TRBJ1-4; unclear D gene. Looked up from germline, CDR1 is GTSNPN and CDR2 is SVGIG (reference sequence). With 8 bases removed from V and 6 bases from J, the gap between germline ends came to 10 bases. The CDR3 contains 11 residues.

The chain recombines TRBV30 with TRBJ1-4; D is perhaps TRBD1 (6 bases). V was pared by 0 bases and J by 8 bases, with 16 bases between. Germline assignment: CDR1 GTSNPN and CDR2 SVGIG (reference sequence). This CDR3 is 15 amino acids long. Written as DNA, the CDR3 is TGTGCCTGGAGTGTACGTAGGTCTCAGGGGGAAAAACTGTTTTTT. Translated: CAWSVRRSQGEKLFF.

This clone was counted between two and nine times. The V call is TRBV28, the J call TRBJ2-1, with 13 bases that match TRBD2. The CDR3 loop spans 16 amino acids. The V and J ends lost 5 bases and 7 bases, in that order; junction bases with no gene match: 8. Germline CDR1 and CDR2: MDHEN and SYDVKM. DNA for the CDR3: TGTGCCAGCAGTCGCCGGACTAGCGGGAGTGGGAATGAGCAGTTCTTC. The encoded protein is CASSRRTSGSGNEQFF.

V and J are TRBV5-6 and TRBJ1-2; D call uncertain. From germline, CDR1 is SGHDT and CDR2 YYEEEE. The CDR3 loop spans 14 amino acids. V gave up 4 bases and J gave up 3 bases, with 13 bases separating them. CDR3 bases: TGTGCCAGCAGCCCGGCGTTGAGGGACTATGGCTACACCTTC. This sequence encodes CASSPALRDYGYTF.

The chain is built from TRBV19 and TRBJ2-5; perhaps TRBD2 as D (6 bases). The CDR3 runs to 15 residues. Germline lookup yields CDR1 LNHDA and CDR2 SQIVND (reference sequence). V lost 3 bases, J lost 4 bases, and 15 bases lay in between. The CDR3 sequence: CASSIGGTGGETQYF. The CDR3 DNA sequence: TGTGCCAGTAGTATTGGCGGGACCGGAGGAGAGACCCAGTACTTC.

The CDR3 here is CASSPRSRPGELFF. The CDR3 DNA reads as TGTGCCAGCTCACCCCGTTCACGTCCCGGGGAGCTGTTTTTT. The chain is built from TRBV18 and TRBJ2-2; D not resolved. Germline assignment: CDR1 KGHSH and CDR2 LQKENI. There are 14 residues in the CDR3. The germline V and J ends were trimmed by 3 bases and 6 bases, with 11 bases remaining between them.

Here the CDR3 DNA reads TGTGCCAGCAGCCAAGATTTAGGGGGCGAGCAGTACTTC. This encodes CASSQDLGGEQYF. The chain employs TRBV4-2 and TRBJ2-7, with D tentatively TRBD1 (6 bases). CDR1 and CDR2 (germline): LGHNA, YNFKEQ. This CDR3 spans 13 amino acids. Trimming took 0 bases from V and 6 from J, leaving 9 bases between them.